This T cell receptor (beta chain) came from a study of blood T cells in healthy people across ages. General study points: CMV status of donors was unknown, possibly confounding expanded clonotype changes.

To note about this clonotype: What it recognizes is unknown.

Combining a sample-barcoded 5' primer with a J-beta primer mix, a second PCR ran for about 7 to 11 cycles. TCRdb used MiXCR to reprocess the 5' RACE reads, holding one entry per CDR3 protein. The top ten hold 7% to 9.5% of the sample, which has 1.5 million or so distinct CDR3 sequences, approximately 40% seen once. Input material: blood. This clonotype originated in a young woman in good health.

The CDR3 here is CASSLMSGGGQGDTQYF. CDR3 coding DNA: TGTGCCAGCAGCTTAATGTCGGGCGGGGGGCAGGGAGATACGCAGTATTTT. The chain links TRBV7-3 to TRBJ2-3; 8 bases line up with TRBD2. Per the germline V gene, CDR1 is SGHTA and CDR2 is FQGTGA. Trimming took 1 base from V and 5 from J; bases not matched to a gene: 11. The length of the CDR3 is 17 residues.